The clone carrying this T cell receptor (beta chain) was recorded many times. Its cognate antigen is unknown. This sample was taken from a study of T cells in Graves' hyperthyroidism and ophthalmopathy. At the level of the study: The blood sample was taken at first diagnosis, before treatment began.

Study-level findings and limits: Expanded thyroid clonotypes (above 0.001) were mostly also found in blood.

There were TCR beta CDR3 regions amplified from RNA transcripts. TCR CDR3 underwent first-round RT-PCR with the HTBI primer set. MiXCR, applied by TCRdb to the multiplex PCR reads, yields one record per CDR3 protein. The sample has approximately 400,000 distinct CDR3 sequences, 13% seen once. The CDR3 consists of 15 residues. V trimming: 5 bases; J trimming: 7 bases; junction bases outside the gene matches: 9. Germline CDR1 and CDR2: MNHNS and SASEGT. The chain recombines TRBV6-1 with TRBJ2-1; TRBD1 matches at 9 bases. The specimen sequenced was blood. This TCR was sampled from a man aged 25-45 years with Graves' hyperthyroidism that later progressed to Graves' ophthalmopathy. CDR3: CASSYIGQGLNEQFF. The CDR3 coding sequence is TGTGCCAGCAGTTACATTGGACAGGGGCTAAATGAGCAGTTCTTC.